This T cell receptor (beta chain) was sequenced in a study of blood T cell repertoires in COVID-19. Study background: Nucleic acid was either cDNA or gDNA, and it came from T cells, B-cell-depleted T cells, or PBMCs.

Adults between about 18 and 89 years of age took part from 20 to 25 US areas. Cohort 3 donors counted as recovered after two negative PCRs, clearance, or resolved symptoms. Per the authors' pipeline: By means of reference gene primer amplification, nucleated cell counts were estimated. Produced via immunoSEQ multiplex PCR; TCRdb's table is partial and in-frame only. The V and J calls and the clone size are those of that table, but D and trimming were determined from the DNA. The table lists approximately 180,000 clones, more than 80% of them singletons, with 6.2% in the top ten. The J segment lost 8 bases and the V segment lost 5 bases, leaving 6 bases of the junction unmatched. CDR3 length: 12 amino acids. Germline V gene lookup returns CDR1 GTSNPN and CDR2 SVGIG (reference sequence).

This chain links TRBV30 with TRBJ1-3; 7 nucleotides line up with TRBD1. Sequencing was carried out using PBMCs or T cells enriched from blood (not recorded which). The sequence derives from a man aged 35 to 55 who had recovered from COVID-19. The chain's CDR3 is CAWRSDRHTIYF. The DNA of the CDR3 is TGTGCCTGGCGCTCGGACAGGCACACCATATATTTT. Full variable domain (rest looked up from reference TRBV30 and TRBJ1-3): SQTIHQWPATLVQPVGSPLSLECTVEGTSNPNLYWYRQAAGRGLQLLFYSVGIGQISSEVPQNLSASRPQDRQFILSSKKLLLSDSGFYLCAWRSDRHTIYFGEGSWLTVV.